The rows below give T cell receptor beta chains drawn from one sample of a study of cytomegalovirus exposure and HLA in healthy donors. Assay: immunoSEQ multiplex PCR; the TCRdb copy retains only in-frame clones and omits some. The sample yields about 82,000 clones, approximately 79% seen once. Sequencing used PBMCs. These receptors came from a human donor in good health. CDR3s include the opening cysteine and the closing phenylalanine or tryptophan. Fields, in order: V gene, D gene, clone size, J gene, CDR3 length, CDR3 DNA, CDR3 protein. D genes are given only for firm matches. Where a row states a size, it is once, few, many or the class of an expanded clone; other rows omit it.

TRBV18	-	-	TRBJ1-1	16	TGTGCCAGCTCATCCTACCTTGCCACTATGAACACTGAAGCTTTCTTT	CASSSYLATMNTEAFF
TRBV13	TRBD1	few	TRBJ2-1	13	TGTGCCAGCAGGCTGAAGGGGGCGTCGGAGCAGTTCTTC	CASRLKGASEQFF
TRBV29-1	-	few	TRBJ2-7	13	TGCAGCGCACGCGTTGGTGGTCCCTACGAGCAGTACTTC	CSARVGGPYEQYF
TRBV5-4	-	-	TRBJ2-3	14	TGTGCCAGCAGCCGGGGGACCCCAGGGGATACGCAGTATTTT	CASSRGTPGDTQYF
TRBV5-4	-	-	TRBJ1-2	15	TGTGCCAGCAGCTCTTTGAGACACGAGAACTATGGCTACACCTTC	CASSSLRHENYGYTF
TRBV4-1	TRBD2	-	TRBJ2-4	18	TGCGCCAGCAGCCAAGGGGGACTAGCGGGGGTGCCCAAAAACATTCAGTACTTC	CASSQGGLAGVPKNIQYF
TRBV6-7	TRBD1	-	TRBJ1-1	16	TGTGCCAGCAGTTACTCATCTAACAGGGGGAACACTGAAGCTTTCTTT	CASSYSSNRGNTEAFF
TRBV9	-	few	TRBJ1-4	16	TGTGCCAGCAGCGACGGACAGATTGCAACTAATGAAAAACTGTTTTTT	CASSDGQIATNEKLFF
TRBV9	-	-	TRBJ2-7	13	TGTGCCAGCAGCGTAGCTCTTGTCGGGGAGCAGTACTTC	CASSVALVGEQYF
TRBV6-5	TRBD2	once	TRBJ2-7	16	TGTGCCAGCAGTTCCCCGACTAGCGGCTCTCGCTACGAGCAGTCCTTC	CASSSPTSGSRYEQSF
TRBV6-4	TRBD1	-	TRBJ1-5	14	TGTGCCAGCAGCACAGGGGCCGGCAATCAGCCCCAGCATTTT	CASSTGAGNQPQHF
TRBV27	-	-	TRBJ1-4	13	TGTGCCAGCAGTCGACAGAACCCTGAAAAACTGTTTTTT	CASSRQNPEKLFF
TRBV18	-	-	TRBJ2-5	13	TGTGCCAGCTCGCGCGACTGGGTAGAGACCCAGTACTTC	CASSRDWVETQYF
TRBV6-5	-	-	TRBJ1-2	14	TGTGCCAGCAGTTACGGGGCAGCTAACTATGGCTACACCTTC	CASSYGAANYGYTF
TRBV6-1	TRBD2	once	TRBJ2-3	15	TGTGCCAGCAGGCCCTTACTAGCGGGCACAGATACGCAGTATTTT	CASRPLLAGTDTQYF
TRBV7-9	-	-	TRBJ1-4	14	TGTGCCAGCAGCTTAGTCGGCAGCAGGGAAAAACTGTTTTTT	CASSLVGSREKLFF
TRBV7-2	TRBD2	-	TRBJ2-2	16	TGTGCCAGCAGCTTACGTGCGGGGGGACCCACCGGGGAGCTGTTTTTT	CASSLRAGGPTGELFF
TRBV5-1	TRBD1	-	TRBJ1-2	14	TGCGCCAGCAGCTTGGGAACAGGGGGCGGCGGCTACACCTTC	CASSLGTGGGGYTF
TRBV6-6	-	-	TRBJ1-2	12	TGTGCCAGCACCGGACAGCACTATGGCTACACCTTC	CASTGQHYGYTF
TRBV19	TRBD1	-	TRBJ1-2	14	TGTGCCAGCGGGACAGGGGCCTTCTCCTATGGCTACACCTTC	CASGTGAFSYGYTF
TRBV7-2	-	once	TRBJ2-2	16	TGTGCCAGCAGCCCACGGGGGGCGGGGCCTGACGGGGAGCTGTTTTTT	CASSPRGAGPDGELFF
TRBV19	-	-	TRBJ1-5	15	TGTGCCAGTAGTATAGGAAGACAGCCCAATCAGCCCCAGCATTTT	CASSIGRQPNQPQHF
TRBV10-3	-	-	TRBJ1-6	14	TGTGCCACCGCTGGAGGAGGTGTGAATTCACCCCTCCACTTT	CATAGGGVNSPLHF
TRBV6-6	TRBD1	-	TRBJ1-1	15	TGTGCCAGCAGTTTAGGCCAGGGGGCGATAACTGAAGCTTTCTTT	CASSLGQGAITEAFF
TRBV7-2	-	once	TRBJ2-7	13	TGTGCCAGCAGCTTTTTTACTACCTACGAGCAGTACTTC	CASSFFTTYEQYF
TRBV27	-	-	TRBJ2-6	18	TGTGCCAGCAGCCGGGACGGAGGGTCTCAGGCTGGGGCCAACGTCCTGACTTTC	CASSRDGGSQAGANVLTF
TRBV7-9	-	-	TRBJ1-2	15	TGTGCCAGCAGCTTAGCATCAAGGAGGGTGGGCGGCTACACCTTC	CASSLASRRVGGYTF
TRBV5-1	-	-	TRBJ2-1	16	TGCGCCAGCAGTACCGGGAGTACAGGGGTCTTGGATGAGCAGTTCTTC	CASSTGSTGVLDEQFF
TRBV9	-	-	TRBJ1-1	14	TGTGCCAGCAGCGCGGAACAGGGCTGGACTGAAGCTTTCTTT	CASSAEQGWTEAFF
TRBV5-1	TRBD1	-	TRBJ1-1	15	TGCGCCAGCAGCGGCAAAACAGGGGGAAGCACTGAAGCTTTCTTT	CASSGKTGGSTEAFF
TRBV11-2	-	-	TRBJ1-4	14	TGTGCCAGCAGCTTGGACTCTCGGGGGGAAAAACTGTTTTTT	CASSLDSRGEKLFF
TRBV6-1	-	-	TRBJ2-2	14	TGTGCCAGCGTTTACACGGGTGGCACCGGGGAGCTGTTTTTT	CASVYTGGTGELFF
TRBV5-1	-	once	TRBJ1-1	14	TGCGCCAGCAGCCAGACACTCGTCGGTGCTGAAGCTTTCTTT	CASSQTLVGAEAFF
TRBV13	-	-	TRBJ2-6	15	TGTGCCAGCAGCTACCGGGACTCTGGGGCCAACGTCCTGACTTTC	CASSYRDSGANVLTF
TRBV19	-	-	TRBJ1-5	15	TGTGCCAGTACCTTGGGGGGACCTAGAAATCAGCCCCAGCATTTT	CASTLGGPRNQPQHF
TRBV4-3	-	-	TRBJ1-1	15	TGCGCCAGCAGCCAGGGACATTGGGGGAACACTGAAGCTTTCTTT	CASSQGHWGNTEAFF
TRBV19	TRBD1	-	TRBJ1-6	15	TGTGCCAGTAGTAGACAGGGGGCGGCTAATTCACCCCTCCACTTT	CASSRQGAANSPLHF